This T cell receptor (beta chain) was obtained from a study of T cell repertoires in aging, cancer and after chemotherapy. Overall study context: Chronic lymphocytic leukemia patients on fludarabine- or bendamustine-based regimens gave paired samples before and after chemotherapy.

This clonotype was found a few times. Its antigen is not known. The study's findings and limits: Untreated cancer patients had significantly lower blood TCR diversity than age-matched healthy donors.

The CDR3 runs 17 residues. Germline loops: CDR1 SEHNR, CDR2 FQNEAQ (reference sequence). With V trimmed by 2 bases and J by 9 bases, 9 bases remained unmatched. TRB rearrangements spanning V, D and J were amplified using mixed TRB-A/B primers. TCRdb re-called the multiplex PCR reads through MiXCR, storing one row per CDR3 protein. The sample contains 9,000 or so distinct CDR3 sequences, about a quarter of which appear only once. The template was genomic DNA from peripheral blood, not RNA. Sequencing was done on a sample of blood. This chain uses TRBV7-9 with TRBJ2-1, with 14 bases lining up with TRBD2. The receptor comes from a human donor with a blood cancer. The donor label of this sample is uncertain. The CDR3 DNA follows: TGTGCCAGCAGCTTACCCGACGGACTAGCGGGAGGTGGTGAGCAGTTCTTC. It yields the protein CASSLPDGLAGGGEQFF.